This passage covers 30 T cell receptor beta chains from one sample sequenced in a study of regulatory T cells in long-lasting Graves disease. Time point defined: persistent/refractory GD, antithyroid drugs over 5 years with positive TRAb. Following extraction of RNA from PBMCs, that RNA was used to make the TCR library. In building TCR beta libraries, iRepertoire HTBI primers were used together with Arm-PCR of CDR3 regions. TCRdb re-called the multiplex PCR reads through MiXCR, storing one row per CDR3 protein. The sample holds approximately 380,000 distinct CDR3 sequences, about a fifth seen once. The material sequenced was peripheral blood mononuclear cells (PBMCs), taken when the disease was refractory, from a patient treated with antithyroid drugs. All receptors come from a female donor with Graves disease.

The J gene is TRBJ1-1, the V gene TRBV6-9; no firm D call. This CDR3 is built from 14 residues. Germline V lookup: CDR1 MNHGY, CDR2 SVAAGI. V gave up 6 bases and J gave up 1 base, with 12 bases separating them. CDR3 loop: CASRDSRANTEAFF. The CDR3 DNA reads TGTGCCAGCAGGGATTCGAGGGCGAACACTGAAGCTTTCTTT.

This clonotype has ten or more counts. V usage is TRBV7-2 and J usage is TRBJ1-2; perhaps TRBD1 as D (6 bases). Trimming stripped 2 bases from V and 3 bases from J, with 25 bases between. The CDR3 extends over 19 amino acids. The germline gives CDR1 SGHTA, CDR2 FQGNSA. The CDR3 bases are TGTGCCAGCAGCTTAAATTCCGGGACACCATCCCTTTCCGACTATGGCTACACCTTC. Translated: CASSLNSGTPSLSDYGYTF.

There are a few counts of this clonotype. The gene calls are TRBV20-1 and TRBJ1-2, with D maybe TRBD1 (6 bases). CDR3 size: 13 residues. Trimming took off 8 bases at V and 2 bases at J, with 15 bases between the two ends. The germline CDR1 and CDR2 sequences are DFQATT and SNEGSKA (reference sequence). The CDR3 here is CSPGGDKNYGYTF. The CDR3 nucleotides are TGCAGTCCGGGGGGCGACAAGAACTATGGCTACACCTTC.

The chain links TRBV6-1 to TRBJ1-5; possibly TRBD1 for D (5 bases). CDR3 length equals 16 residues. Looked up from germline, CDR1 is MNHNS and CDR2 is SASEGT. V was shortened by 6 bases and J by 4 bases, with 19 bases between the two germline ends. CDR3 in amino acids: CASSRPGGIRNQPQHF. The CDR3 nucleotides are TGTGCCAGCAGCCGCCCGGGGGGGATACGGAATCAGCCCCAGCATTTT.

This clonotype showed up many times. The chain couples TRBV12-3 or TRBV12-4 to TRBJ1-1, with D maybe TRBD1 (5 bases). The CDR3 has 13 amino acids. V was shortened by 7 bases and J by 1 base, with 10 bases between the two germline ends. CDR3: CASTTAGNTEAFF. In DNA form, the CDR3 reads TGTGCCAGCACGACAGCCGGGAACACTGAAGCTTTCTTT.

This chain links TRBV7-2 with TRBJ2-3; no firm D call. The germline gives CDR1 SGHTA, CDR2 FQGNSA. The CDR3 runs 13 residues. V was trimmed by 1 base and J by 4 bases, leaving 6 bases between them. CDR3: CASSLEVADTQYF. The DNA for the CDR3 is TGTGCCAGCAGCTTAGAGGTCGCAGATACGCAGTATTTT.

Ten or more counts support this clonotype. The V call is TRBV7-2, the J call TRBJ1-2; D is uncertain. The CDR3 contains 13 residues. Germline V lookup: CDR1 SGHTA, CDR2 FQGNSA. The germline V and J ends were trimmed by 4 bases and 7 bases, with 13 bases remaining between them. In nucleotides, the CDR3 is TGTGCCAGCAGCTCTAGAGTTGGCGTTGGCTACACCTTC. Protein: CASSSRVGVGYTF.

The table lists this clonotype with many counts. The chain combines TRBV28 with TRBJ2-7; a possible D gene is TRBD2 (6 bases). This CDR3 is built from 16 residues. CDR1 MDHEN and CDR2 SYDVKM come from the germline V gene. The ends were cut back, 5 bases at V and 0 bases at J, with 17 bases in the middle. CDR3 protein: CASSGGGRTFSYEQYF. CDR3 in DNA: TGTGCCAGCAGTGGGGGTGGGAGGACATTCTCCTACGAGCAGTACTTC.

This clonotype has a handful of counts. The J gene is TRBJ1-2, the V gene TRBV7-9; TRBD1 is a possible D gene (6 bases). CDR1 is SEHNR, CDR2 FQNEAQ, per germline (reference sequence). CDR3 size: 16 residues. Trimming stripped 5 bases from V and 4 bases from J, with 20 bases between. CDR3 sequence reads: CASSPAVGGLLYGYTF. The CDR3 region has the DNA TGTGCCAGCAGCCCAGCGGTGGGGGGCCTTCTCTATGGCTACACCTTC. Looking up the rest from reference TRBV7-9 and TRBJ1-2 gives the full variable domain: DTGVSQNPRHKITKRGQNVTFRCDPISEHNRLYWYRQTLGQGPEFLTYFQNEAQLEKSRLLSDRFSAERPKGSFSTLEIQRTEQGDSAMYLCASSPAVGGLLYGYTFGSGTRLTVV.

This clonotype showed up many times. V gene TRBV11-2 combines with J gene TRBJ2-7; D uncertain. This CDR3 spans 14 amino acids. Trimming shortened V by 1 base and J by 2 bases, and 9 bases separated the two germline ends. Germline values: CDR1 SGHAT, CDR2 FQNNGV. Here the CDR3 reads CASSLGPITYEQYF. The CDR3 region has the DNA TGTGCCAGCAGCTTAGGGCCCATCACCTACGAGCAGTACTTC.

The gene calls are TRBV3-1 and TRBJ2-1, with D uncertain. CDR3 size: 11 residues. V gave up 5 bases and J gave up 5 bases, with 4 bases separating them. From germline, CDR1 is LGHDT and CDR2 YNNKEL (reference sequence). CDR3 residues: CASSGDNEQFF. CDR3 coding DNA: TGTGCCAGCAGCGGAGACAATGAGCAGTTCTTC.

This clonotype was seen repeatedly, ten times or more. The J gene is TRBJ2-7, the V gene TRBV28, with 11 positions matching TRBD2. Per the germline V gene, CDR1 is MDHEN and CDR2 is SYDVKM. After removal of 6 bases from V and 6 bases from J, the junction contained 10 bases not matched to a gene. The CDR3 runs 15 residues. The CDR3 DNA reads as TGTGCCAGCAGACGACTACTAGCGGGAGTAAGCGAGCAGTACTTC. It is translated as CASRRLLAGVSEQYF.

This clonotype was counted only a few times. A much larger clone differs by one base, so this may be a read error. The chain employs TRBV20-1 and TRBJ1-1, with unresolved D. Trimming pared 3 bases from V and 0 bases from J, leaving 8 bases between. The CDR3 extends over 13 amino acids. Per the germline V gene, CDR1 is DFQATT and CDR2 is SNEGSKA (reference sequence). CDR3 sequence (DNA): TGCAGTGCTAGGATGAGCGTGAACACTGAAGCTTTCTTT. Translation gives CSARMSVNTEAFF.

Comments on this clonotype: A clone one base away is much larger, so this may be a read error. V usage is TRBV3-1 and J usage is TRBJ2-5; TRBD1 matches at 7 bases. CDR3 length: 15 amino acids. Germline-derived CDR1 and CDR2 are LGHDT and YNNKEL (reference sequence). With V trimmed by 4 bases and J by 2 bases, 7 bases remained unmatched. For the CDR3, the DNA is TGTGCCAGCAGCCCACTTGGGACAGCGCAAGAGACCCAGTACTTC. It encodes CASSPLGTAQETQYF.

This clonotype has a count of ten or more. The rearrangement links TRBV28 to TRBJ1-1; D is perhaps TRBD1 (5 bases). V was cut by 5 bases and J by 1 base, with 8 bases left in between. The germline CDR1 and CDR2 sequences are MDHEN and SYDVKM. This CDR3 spans 13 amino acids. This CDR3 is CASSHTGNTEAFF. The CDR3 bases are TGTGCCAGCAGTCATACAGGGAACACTGAAGCTTTCTTT.

The chain is built from TRBV27 and TRBJ1-6; D unresolved. With 2 bases removed from V and 6 bases from J, the gap between germline ends came to 11 bases. CDR1 is MNHEY and CDR2 is SMNVEV in the germline V gene (reference sequence). CDR3 length: 15 amino acids. CDR3 sequence: CASSLMLGANSPLHF. Written as DNA, the CDR3 is TGTGCCAGCAGTTTAATGTTGGGAGCTAATTCACCCCTCCACTTT.

This clonotype showed up just a few times. This rearrangement joins TRBV6-1 to TRBJ2-5; D might be TRBD1 (6 bases). The J call may be mistaken, given a closer DNA end match to TRBJ2-1. The CDR3 runs 13 residues. The V gene's germline CDR1 is MNHNS and CDR2 SASEGT. The chain's CDR3 is CASFGRLGGEQFF. The CDR3 bases are TGTGCCAGTTTCGGACGATTAGGGGGTGAGCAGTTCTTC.

V usage is TRBV7-2 and J usage is TRBJ2-3, with 11 positions matching TRBD2. The CDR3 covers 15 residues. The V segment lost 4 bases and the J segment 4 bases; nucleotides outside the gene matches: 4. Germline-derived CDR1 and CDR2 are SGHTA and FQGNSA. CDR3 DNA sequence: TGTGCCAGCAGCTGGACTAGCGGGTGGGCAGATACGCAGTATTTT. This codes for CASSWTSGWADTQYF.

This clonotype occurred a few times. This chain uses TRBV15 with TRBJ2-7, with D hard to call. The ends were cut back, 5 bases at V and 7 bases at J, with 15 bases in the middle. The V gene's germline CDR1 is LNHNV and CDR2 YYDKDF (reference sequence). There are 13 residues in the CDR3. CDR3 protein: CATSPRAYGEQYF. CDR3 DNA sequence: TGTGCCACCAGCCCAAGGGCCTACGGGGAGCAGTACTTC. The entire variable domain, with the rest obtained from reference TRBV15 and TRBJ2-7, is as follows: DAMVIQNPRYQVTQFGKPVTLSCSQTLNHNVMYWYQQKSSQAPKLLFHYYDKDFNNEADTPDNFQSRRPNTSFCFLDIRSPGLGDTAMYLCATSPRAYGEQYFGPGTRLTVT.

This clonotype appeared many times. The CDR3 DNA follows: TGTGCCAGCACCTTGCCGGGCAGGGGGAGTGGCTACACCTTC. Translated: CASTLPGRGSGYTF. This rearrangement joins TRBV28 to TRBJ1-2; 7 nucleotides line up with TRBD1. CDR1 and CDR2 (germline): MDHEN, SYDVKM. This CDR3 is 14 amino acids long. V shed 7 bases, J shed 7 bases, and the junction held 12 bases outside the gene matches.

The chain links TRBV19 to TRBJ1-5, with 11 bases that match TRBD1. CDR1 and CDR2 (germline): LNHDA, SQIVND (reference sequence). The CDR3 consists of 18 residues. Trimming cost V 6 bases and J 0 bases; bases outside gene matches: 10. CDR3 sequence reads: CASSTTGTGGNSNQPQHF. CDR3 nucleotides: TGTGCCAGTAGCACAACCGGGACAGGGGGAAATAGCAATCAGCCCCAGCATTTT. The full variable domain, completed using reference TRBV19 and TRBJ1-5, is DGGITQSPKYLFRKEGQNVTLSCEQNLNHDAMYWYRQDPGQGLRLIYYSQIVNDFQKGDIAEGYSVSREKKESFPLTVTSAQKNPTAFYLCASSTTGTGGNSNQPQHFGDGTRLSIL.

This clonotype has only a few counts. V is TRBV4-3 and J is TRBJ1-1; no clear D gene. Trimming stripped 0 bases from V and 1 base from J, with 6 bases between. Per germline, CDR1 LGHNA and CDR2 YSLEER. This CDR3 region has 14 residues. CDR3 nucleotides: TGCGCCAGCAGCCAAGAAAGGGAGAACACTGAAGCTTTCTTT. Encoded protein: CASSQERENTEAFF.

This clonotype was found a few times. The chain couples TRBV4-3 to TRBJ1-4; tentative D call: TRBD1 (5 bases). Germline lookup yields CDR1 LGHNA and CDR2 YSLEER. CDR3 length equals 16 residues. The germline V and J ends were trimmed by 0 bases and 8 bases, with 16 bases remaining between them. Here the CDR3 DNA reads TGCGCCAGCAGCCAAGACTCCGGGACGGGGTGGGAAAAACTGTTTTTT. Amino acid sequence: CASSQDSGTGWEKLFF.

There are many counts of this clonotype. The J gene is TRBJ2-7, the V gene TRBV6-1; weak D call: TRBD1 (6 bases). This CDR3 comprises 14 residues. The germline gives CDR1 MNHNS, CDR2 SASEGT. V was clipped by 5 bases and J by 2 bases, with 13 bases between them. CDR3 in amino acids: CASSPAAGAYEQYF. The CDR3 DNA is TGTGCCAGCAGTCCGGCGGCAGGGGCCTACGAGCAGTACTTC.

This chain connects TRBV11-3 to TRBJ2-7; tentative D call: TRBD1 (6 bases). V dropped 3 bases and J dropped 6 bases, with 12 bases sitting between them. The CDR3 runs to 13 residues. Germline assignment: CDR1 SGHNT and CDR2 YENEEA. CDR3 nucleotides: TGTGCCAGCAGCTTCGCGGACAGCTCCGAGCAGTACTTC. Amino acid sequence: CASSFADSSEQYF. Filled out from reference TRBV11-3 and TRBJ2-7, the complete variable domain reads EAGVVQSPRYKIIEKKQPVAFWCNPISGHNTLYWYLQNLGQGPELLIRYENEEAVDDSQLPKDRFSAERLKGVDSTLKIQPAELGDSAVYLCASSFADSSEQYFGPGTRLTVT.

This clonotype was found many times. V and J are TRBV30 and TRBJ2-7, with TRBD2 as a possible D gene (5 bases). V lost 0 bases, J lost 2 bases, and 11 bases lay in between. This CDR3 contains 14 residues. Germline CDR1 is GTSNPN and CDR2 is SVGIG (reference sequence). The CDR3 reads CAWSVGPGTYEQYF. CDR3 bases: TGTGCCTGGAGTGTTGGCCCCGGGACCTACGAGCAGTACTTC.

This clonotype was observed a few times. A read error may produce the germline difference seen at one junction end. This chain uses TRBV6-1 with TRBJ2-7; D remains ambiguous. The CDR3 totals 11 residues. The germline V gene encodes CDR1 MNHNS and CDR2 SASEGT. DNA of the CDR3: TGTGTCAGCAGTCAGGTGTACGAGCAGTACTTC. Protein: CVSSQVYEQYF.

This clonotype came up a few times. The V gene is TRBV7-2, the J gene TRBJ2-7, with 8 bases identical to TRBD2. This CDR3 contains 14 residues. The V gene's germline CDR1 is SGHTA and CDR2 FQGNSA. After removal of 4 bases from V and 7 bases from J, the junction contained 9 bases not matched to a gene. CDR3 sequence reads: CASSSLGGVEEQYF. In DNA, the CDR3 is TGTGCCAGCAGCTCCCTCGGGGGGGTGGAGGAGCAGTACTTC.

This clonotype was counted a few times. The V and J genes are TRBV6-1 and TRBJ2-1, with D uncertain. Trimming stripped 7 bases from V and 0 bases from J, with 10 bases between. The CDR3 totals 14 residues. Germline CDR1 and CDR2: MNHNS and SASEGT. In DNA, the CDR3 is TGTGCCAGCAAGACGCGGAGCTCCTACAATGAGCAGTTCTTC. Protein sequence: CASKTRSSYNEQFF.

This rearrangement joins TRBV4-2 to TRBJ2-5, with D maybe TRBD2 (6 bases). The germline V gene encodes CDR1 LGHNA and CDR2 YNFKEQ. CDR3 size: 15 residues. V lost 0 bases and J lost 1, with 9 bases in between. The CDR3 sequence is CASSQDGGIQETQYF. The CDR3 DNA sequence: TGTGCCAGCAGCCAAGATGGCGGGATCCAAGAGACCCAGTACTTC.